What follows are 7 T cell receptor beta chains derived from one specimen sequenced in a study of shared clonotypes between healthy human individuals. TCRdb's copy holds only in-frame clones and misses some; the assay was immunoSEQ multiplex PCR. The top ten clones hold around 0.35% of a sample with about 2.3 million clones, less than 95% of them seen once. Material: naive CD4+ T cells from PBMCs. Subset indicated: CD45RA+ positively selected. The receptors here all came from a man aged 18-30 years in good health. Some clones in this sample may be carry-over from other donors' samples.

The genes are TRBV28 and TRBJ1-5; D uncertain. Germline CDR1 MDHEN, CDR2 SYDVKM. The CDR3 has 12 residues. V was clipped by 6 bases and J by 10 bases, with 13 bases between them. The CDR3 nucleotides read TGTGCCAGCAGCCAAACGGGAGCTCCCCAGCATTTT. Amino acid sequence: CASSQTGAPQHF.

The CDR3 DNA follows: TGCGCCAGCAGCCACCCTCCACAGGGGGCCTACGAGCAGTACTTC. It yields the protein CASSHPPQGAYEQYF. The chain employs TRBV4-1 and TRBJ2-7; the match to TRBD1 covers 8 bases. The CDR3 has 15 residues. Germline V gene lookup returns CDR1 MGHRA and CDR2 YSYEKL. The junction had 6 bases not matched to a gene; V was cut back by 3 bases and J by 2 bases.

The gene calls are TRBV6-6 and TRBJ1-5, with D maybe TRBD1 (5 bases). The CDR3 totals 15 residues. The V gene's germline CDR1 is MNHNY and CDR2 SVGAGI (reference sequence). Deletions cut 4 bases from V and 6 bases from J, with 16 bases between. The CDR3 sequence: CASSSLWGRSQPQHF. For the CDR3, the DNA is TGTGCCAGCAGTTCGCTCTGGGGGAGAAGTCAGCCCCAGCATTTT.

Comments on this clone: The sample holds other DNA sequences that translate to the same CDR3. The V call is TRBV7-2, the J call TRBJ2-1; 8 bases match TRBD2. CDR1 SGHTA and CDR2 FQGNSA come from the germline V gene. The CDR3 spans 15 residues. The ends lost 6 bases at V and 0 bases at J; junction bases unmatched: 4. This CDR3 reads CASSRSGSSYNEQFF. The CDR3 DNA reads as TGTGCCAGCAGTCGCAGCGGGAGCTCCTACAATGAGCAGTTCTTC.

The chain recombines TRBV6-4 with TRBJ2-2, with TRBD1 as a possible D gene (6 bases). CDR3 size: 14 residues. CDR1 and CDR2 from the germline V gene are MRHNA and SNTAGT. Between the trimmed V and J ends, which lost 4 bases and 3 bases, there was a span of 9 bases. The CDR3 region is CASSVDRHTGELFF. CDR3 bases: TGTGCCAGCAGTGTCGACAGGCACACCGGGGAGCTGTTTTTT.

The J gene is TRBJ2-7, the V gene TRBV11-1; maybe TRBD1 (6 bases). V lost 1 base to trimming and J lost 5 bases, with 15 bases between them. This CDR3 is built from 15 residues. Germline V CDR1 and CDR2: SGHAT, FQDESV (reference sequence). CDR3 sequence reads: CASSLDHRVRNEQYF. DNA of the CDR3: TGTGCCAGCAGCTTAGATCACAGGGTCAGGAACGAGCAGTACTTC. The full variable domain, its missing parts supplied by reference TRBV11-1 and TRBJ2-7, is EAEVAQSPRYKITEKSQAVAFWCDPISGHATLYWYRQILGQGPELLVQFQDESVVDDSQLPKDRFSAERLKGVDSTLKIQPAELGDSAMYLCASSLDHRVRNEQYFGPGTRLTVT.

This clone was observed a single time. The gene calls are TRBV5-1 and TRBJ2-1; 10 bases are shared with TRBD1. The CDR3 consists of 12 residues. The J segment lost 10 bases and the V segment lost 7 bases, leaving 5 bases of the junction unmatched. CDR1 is SGHRS, CDR2 YFSETQ, per germline. The DNA for the CDR3 is TGCGCCAGCCGGGACAGGGGTAGAGAGCAGTTCTTC. This gives the protein CASRDRGREQFF.